The 6 T cell receptor beta chains reported below all come from one sample, sequenced in a study of early T cells in non-severe SARS-CoV-2 infection (dated by TCRdb to about 2021). To prepare the library, 5' RACE was applied. The sequencer listed for this sample is NextSeq 500. Through fastp at Q25 and MiXCR, TCRdb rebuilt clones from the public reads, retaining in-frame beta chains. Duplicate CDR3 protein sequences are folded into a single record with the most common DNA and genes. For this sample the table gives around 63,000 distinct CDR3 sequences, of which 4.5% to 7.5% were detected only once. Approximately 3.6% of the sample is taken by the ten largest. This specimen consisted of whole blood, obtained at baseline. The receptors were gathered from an adult who was a healthcare worker with PCR-confirmed SARS-CoV-2 infection or an uninfected control (not recorded which).

There are many counts of this clonotype. V and J are TRBV20-1 and TRBJ2-3; 7 bases agree with TRBD2. The V gene end was trimmed by 8 bases and the J gene end by 0 bases; junction bases not matched to a gene: 8. The CDR3 length is 14 residues. The germline gives CDR1 DFQATT, CDR2 SNEGSKA (reference sequence). This chain's CDR3 is CSSRGLSSTDTQYF. DNA of the CDR3: TGCAGTTCACGGGGACTATCTAGCACAGATACGCAGTATTTT.

There are many counts of this clonotype. The genes are TRBV3-1 and TRBJ2-2; 7 nucleotides agree with TRBD1. The germline V gene has CDR1 LGHDT and CDR2 YNNKEL (reference sequence). V shed 4 bases, J shed 5 bases, and the junction held 7 bases outside the gene matches. There are 15 residues in the CDR3. DNA of the CDR3: TGTGCCAGCAGCCTAACAGACAGGGTAACCGGGGAGCTGTTTTTT. This codes for CASSLTDRVTGELFF.

Many counts were recorded for this clonotype. This rearrangement joins TRBV28 to TRBJ2-5; tentatively, D is TRBD1 (7 bases). The CDR3 is made up of 17 amino acids. V dropped 5 bases and J dropped 4 bases, with 23 bases sitting between them. Germline CDR1 MDHEN, CDR2 SYDVKM. The CDR3 loop is CASSGDLTQGDGETQYF. The CDR3 DNA reads as TGTGCCAGCAGTGGGGACTTAACGCAGGGGGACGGAGAGACCCAGTACTTC.

The chain recombines TRBV3-1 with TRBJ1-4; 7 bases are shared with TRBD1. The CDR3 is 15 residues long. CDR1 and CDR2 from the germline V gene are LGHDT and YNNKEL (reference sequence). Trimming took 3 bases from V and 5 from J; bases not matched to a gene: 6. CDR3 nucleotides: TGTGCCAGCAGCCATGCGGACAGGAAAAATGAAAAACTGTTTTTT. It specifies CASSHADRKNEKLFF.

This clonotype was observed a handful of times. CDR3 protein: CASSVGDGIAKNIQYF. The CDR3 region has the DNA TGTGCCAGCAGCGTGGGGGACGGAATAGCCAAAAACATTCAGTACTTC. This chain joins TRBV5-4 and TRBJ2-4, with D possibly being TRBD1 or TRBD2 (5 bases each). The germline gives CDR1 SGHNT, CDR2 YYREEE (reference sequence). The germline V and J ends were trimmed by 4 bases and 0 bases, with 14 bases remaining between them. This CDR3 has 16 residues.

The sample holds many counts of this clonotype. The V gene is TRBV5-1, the J gene TRBJ1-4, with TRBD1 identical over 9 bases. The CDR3 consists of 14 residues. The V and J ends lost 4 bases and 7 bases, in that order; junction bases with no gene match: 5. Per the germline V gene, CDR1 is SGHRS and CDR2 is YFSETQ. The CDR3 coding sequence is TGCGCCAGCAGCCTGGACAGGGGAGGTGAAAAACTGTTTTTT. Residues: CASSLDRGGEKLFF.